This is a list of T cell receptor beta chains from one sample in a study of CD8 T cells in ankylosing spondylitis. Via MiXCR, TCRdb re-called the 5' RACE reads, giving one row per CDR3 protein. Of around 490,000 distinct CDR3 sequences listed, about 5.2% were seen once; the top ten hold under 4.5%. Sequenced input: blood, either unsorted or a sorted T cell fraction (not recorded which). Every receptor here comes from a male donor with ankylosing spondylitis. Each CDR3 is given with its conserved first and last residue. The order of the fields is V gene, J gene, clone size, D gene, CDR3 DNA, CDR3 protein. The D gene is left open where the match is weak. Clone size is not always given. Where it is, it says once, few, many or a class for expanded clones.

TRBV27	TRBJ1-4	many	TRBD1	TGTGCCAGCAGTTCTGGGACAGGGGTTAATGAAAAACTGTTTTTT	CASSSGTGVNEKLFF
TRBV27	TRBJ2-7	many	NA	TGTGCCAGCAGTTTTGGCCCTTCCTACGAGCAGTACTTC	CASSFGPSYEQYF
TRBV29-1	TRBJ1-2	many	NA	TGCAGCACTCCCCACCTGGTTTATGGCTACACCTTC	CSTPHLVYGYTF
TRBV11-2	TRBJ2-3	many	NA	TGTGCCAGCAGCTTGAGGAGGCAGGATACGCAGTATTTT	CASSLRRQDTQYF
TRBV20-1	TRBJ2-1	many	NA	TGCAGTGCGTACGGGATTTCCAGCTCCTACAATGAGCAGTTCTTC	CSAYGISSSYNEQFF
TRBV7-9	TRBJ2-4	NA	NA	TGTGCCAGCAGCCGGGGAGCGGACTTAGCCAAAAACATTCAGTACTTC	CASSRGADLAKNIQYF
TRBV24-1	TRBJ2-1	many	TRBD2	TGTGCCACCAGTGATTGGGGGAGGGCCTACAATGAGCAGTTCTTC	CATSDWGRAYNEQFF
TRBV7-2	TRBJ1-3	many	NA	TGTGCCAGCAGCCTCAGGCATACCATATATTTT	CASSLRHTIYF
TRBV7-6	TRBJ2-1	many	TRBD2	TGTGCCAGCAGCTCAGAGCTAGCGGGGGGAAGGGAGTTCTTC	CASSSELAGGREFF
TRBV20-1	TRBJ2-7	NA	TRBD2	TGCAGTGCCGGGACTAGCGGGAGTAGGAGAAATTACGAGCAGTACTTC	CSAGTSGSRRNYEQYF
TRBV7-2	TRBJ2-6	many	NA	TGTGCCAGTACCCCAGGGGCTGGGGCCAACGTCCTGACTTTC	CASTPGAGANVLTF
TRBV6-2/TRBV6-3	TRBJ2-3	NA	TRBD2	TGTGCCAGCAGTGGACTAGCGGGTGCCCCTTCGGATACGCAGTATTTT	CASSGLAGAPSDTQYF
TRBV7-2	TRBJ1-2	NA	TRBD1	TGTGCCAGCAGCTTACGGTCAGGGGACAGCTATGGCTACACCTTC	CASSLRSGDSYGYTF
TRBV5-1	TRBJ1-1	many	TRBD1	TGCGCCAGCAGGTATGGACAGGGGAACACTGAAGCTTTCTTT	CASRYGQGNTEAFF
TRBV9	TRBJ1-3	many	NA	TGTGCCAGCAGCGCGGGGGGGGGCTCTGGAAACACCATATATTTT	CASSAGGGSGNTIYF
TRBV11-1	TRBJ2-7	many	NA	TGTGCCAGCAGCGGCGGGGTTCCCTACGAGCAGTACTTC	CASSGGVPYEQYF
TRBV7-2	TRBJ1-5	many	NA	TGTGCCAGCAGCTTAGGTGTTGAATTTCAGCCCCAGCATTTT	CASSLGVEFQPQHF
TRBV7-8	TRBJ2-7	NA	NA	TGTGCCAGCAGCTTAGGAAGGGACTTTTTCGCTTCCTACGAGCAGTACTTC	CASSLGRDFFASYEQYF
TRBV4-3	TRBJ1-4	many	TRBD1	TGCGCCAGCAGCCAAGAACAGGGGGAAGCAACTAATGAAAAACTGTTTTTT	CASSQEQGEATNEKLFF
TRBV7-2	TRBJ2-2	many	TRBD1	TGTGCCAGCAGCTTAGTTAGCCAGGGGGCTTGGGAGCTGTTTTTT	CASSLVSQGAWELFF
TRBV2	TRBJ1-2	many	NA	TGTGCCAGCAGTGAAGGGCAGGACTATGGCTACACCTTC	CASSEGQDYGYTF
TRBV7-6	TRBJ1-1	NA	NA	TGTGCCAGCAGCTTAATTTGGGGTTCTGAAGCTTTCTTT	CASSLIWGSEAFF
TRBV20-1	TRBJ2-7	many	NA	TGCAGTGCTAGGTCAGACCTGGGAGCCTACGAGCAGTACTTC	CSARSDLGAYEQYF
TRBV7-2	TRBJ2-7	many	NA	TGTGCCAGCAGCTATAAGACACCCTCCTACGAGCAGTACTTC	CASSYKTPSYEQYF
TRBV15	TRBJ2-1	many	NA	TGTGCCACCGATCATCAGGGAACTCTCTCGGATGAGCAGTTCTTC	CATDHQGTLSDEQFF
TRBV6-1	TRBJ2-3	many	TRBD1	TGTGCCAGCATTCCGACAGGGATTAGGACAGATACGCAGTATTTT	CASIPTGIRTDTQYF
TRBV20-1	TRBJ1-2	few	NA	TGCAGTGCTAAGGGGCCAACCTATGGGGATGGCTACACCTTC	CSAKGPTYGDGYTF
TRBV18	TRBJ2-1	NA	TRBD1	TGTGCCAGCTCACCTAACGGACAGGCCTACAATGAGCAGTTCTTC	CASSPNGQAYNEQFF
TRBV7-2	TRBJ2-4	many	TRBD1	TGTGCCAGCGGGTACAGGGGGATAGCCAAAAACATTCAGTACTTC	CASGYRGIAKNIQYF
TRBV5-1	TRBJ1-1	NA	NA	TGCGCCAGCAGCTTGGAAGCCTTGGCGGGGAACACTGAAGCTTTCTTT	CASSLEALAGNTEAFF
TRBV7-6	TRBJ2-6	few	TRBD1	TGTGCCAGCAGCAACAGGGGTTTGGGGGCCAACGTCCTGACTTTC	CASSNRGLGANVLTF
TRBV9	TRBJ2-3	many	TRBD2	TGTGCCAGCAGCGTAGCGGGGGGGCCGAGTACGCAGTATTTT	CASSVAGGPSTQYF
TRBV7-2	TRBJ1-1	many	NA	TGTGCCAGCAGCGACAGGAAGCCCTTTTTGAACACTGAAGCTTTCTTT	CASSDRKPFLNTEAFF
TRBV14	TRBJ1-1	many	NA	TGTGCCAGCAGCCGCCTTCGGGGCACTGAAGCTTTCTTT	CASSRLRGTEAFF
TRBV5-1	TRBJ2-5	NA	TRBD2	TGCGCCAGCAGCGACGGACTAGCGGAGGGGGTGACCCAGTACTTC	CASSDGLAEGVTQYF
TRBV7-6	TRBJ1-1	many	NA	TGTGCCAGCAGCTTAACCCAGGGTCACGGAGCTTTCTTT	CASSLTQGHGAFF
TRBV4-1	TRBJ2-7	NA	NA	TGCGCCAGCAGCCTCGACGGGACTGGGGCCTTCGAGCAGTACTTC	CASSLDGTGAFEQYF
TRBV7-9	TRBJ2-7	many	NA	TGTGCCAGCAGCTTAACTGTCGCCTCTGGGAACGAGCAGTACTTC	CASSLTVASGNEQYF
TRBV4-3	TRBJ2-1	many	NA	TGCGCCAGCAGCCAAGATATAGGATCCTACAATGAGCAGTTCTTC	CASSQDIGSYNEQFF
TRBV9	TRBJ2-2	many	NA	TGTGCCAGCAGCGTAGGTCCCGGGGAGCTGTTTTTT	CASSVGPGELFF